This record concerns one T cell receptor beta chain sequence. Sequencing was performed with immunoSEQ multiplex PCR; in TCRdb, only in-frame clones are kept and a portion is missing. Counted here are over 150,000 clones, more than 80% occurring once; the ten biggest clones make up 3% to 3.5%. The sample belongs to a study of cytomegalovirus exposure and HLA in healthy donors. There are 15 residues in the CDR3. V lost 4 bases and J lost 0; bases outside the gene matches: 3. Germline V CDR1 and CDR2: SGHNT, YYREEE (reference sequence). This TCR was sampled from a young woman in good health and CMV-seropositive. The chain has TRBV5-4 and TRBJ2-2, with 7 bases lining up with TRBD2. Sequencing used PBMCs. The CDR3 nucleotides read TGTGCCAGCAGCGTCGGACTAGCGAACACCGGGGAGCTGTTTTTT. It specifies CASSVGLANTGELFF.